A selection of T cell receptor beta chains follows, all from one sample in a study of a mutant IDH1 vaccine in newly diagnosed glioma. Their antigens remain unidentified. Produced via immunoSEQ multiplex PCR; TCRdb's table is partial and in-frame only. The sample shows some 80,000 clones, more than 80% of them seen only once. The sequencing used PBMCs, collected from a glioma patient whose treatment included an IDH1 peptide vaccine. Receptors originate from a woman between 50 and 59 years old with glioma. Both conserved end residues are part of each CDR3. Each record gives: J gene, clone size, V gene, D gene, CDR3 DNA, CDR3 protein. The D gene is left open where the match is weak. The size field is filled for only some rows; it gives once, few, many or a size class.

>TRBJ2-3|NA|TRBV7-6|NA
TGTGCCAGCAGCAGGGGACTGCACACAGATACGCAGTATTTT
CASSRGLHTDTQYF
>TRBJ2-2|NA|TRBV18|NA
TGTGCCAGCTCACCAAGCAGCAGGGCGAACACCGGGGAGCTGTTTTTT
CASSPSSRANTGELFF
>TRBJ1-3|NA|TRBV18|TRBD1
TGTGCCAGCTCAGAAGGACAGGCCTTCTCTGGAAACACCATATATTTT
CASSEGQAFSGNTIYF
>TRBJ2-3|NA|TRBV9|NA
TGTGCCAGCAGCACTCGGACAGGGAGGGGGAACACAGATACGCAGTATTTT
CASSTRTGRGNTDTQYF
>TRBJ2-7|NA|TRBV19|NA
TGTGCCAGTAGTACCAGTGGGGCAGTGTTTTACGAGCAGTACTTC
CASSTSGAVFYEQYF
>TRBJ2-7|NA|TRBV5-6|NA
TGTGCCAGCAGCTTAGGCAGGGGCGATGAGCAGTACTTC
CASSLGRGDEQYF
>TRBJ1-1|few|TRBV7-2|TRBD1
TGTGCCAGCAGCTTCGGACAGGGCGTGGGGAACACTGAAGCTTTCTTT
CASSFGQGVGNTEAFF
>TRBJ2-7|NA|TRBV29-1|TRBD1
TGCAGCGTTCGCGACAGGGGGCGAGAGCAGTACTTC
CSVRDRGREQYF
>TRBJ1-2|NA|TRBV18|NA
TGTGCCAGCTCACCACGCACAGGGAACTATGGCTACACCTTC
CASSPRTGNYGYTF
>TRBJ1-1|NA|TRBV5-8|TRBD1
TGTGCCAGCAGCATAGGACAGGAGGATGAAGCTTTCTTT
CASSIGQEDEAFF
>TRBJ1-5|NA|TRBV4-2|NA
TGTGCCAGCAGCCAGGCGTTGACAGGATATCAGCCCCAGCATTTT
CASSQALTGYQPQHF
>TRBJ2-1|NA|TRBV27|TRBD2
TGTGCCAGCAGTTTATATACTAGCGAGGCCTACAATGAGCAGTTCTTC
CASSLYTSEAYNEQFF
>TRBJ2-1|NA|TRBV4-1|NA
TGCGCCAGCAGCCAAGCTCCGTACGGTGAGCAGTTCTTC
CASSQAPYGEQFF
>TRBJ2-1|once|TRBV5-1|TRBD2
TGCGCCAGCAGCTTGGACGGGCGGGAGGGTAGTGAGCAGTTCTTC
CASSLDGREGSEQFF
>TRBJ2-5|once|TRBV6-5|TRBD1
TGTGCCAGCAGTCCCGGGACAGGGGGCGTAAAGACCCAGTACTTC
CASSPGTGGVKTQYF
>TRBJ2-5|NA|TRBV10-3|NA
TGTGCCATCAGCCGTACAGTCCAAGAGACCCAGTACTTC
CAISRTVQETQYF
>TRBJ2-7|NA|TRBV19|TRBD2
TGTGCCAGTAGGCTAGCGGGAGAGGGGAACGGCGAGCAGTACTTC
CASRLAGEGNGEQYF
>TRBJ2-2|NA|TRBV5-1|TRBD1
TGCGCCAGCAGCCCCCGGCCAGGGGGCGCCGACGGGGAGCTGTTTTTT
CASSPRPGGADGELFF
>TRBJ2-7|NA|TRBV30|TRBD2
TGTGCCTGGAGCGCCGGGGGGGAGCAGTACTTC
CAWSAGGEQYF
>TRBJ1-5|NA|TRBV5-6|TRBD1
TGTGCCAGCAGCGGCTGGGACAGGGGCGATATATATCCCCAGCATTTT
CASSGWDRGDIYPQHF
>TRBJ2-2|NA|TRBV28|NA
TGTGCCAGCAGTTTATCACCGGGAAGGGCCGGGGAGCTGTTTTTT
CASSLSPGRAGELFF
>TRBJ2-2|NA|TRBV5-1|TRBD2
TGCGCCAGCAGCAAGACTAGCGGAGTCACCGGGGAGCTGTTTTTT
CASSKTSGVTGELFF
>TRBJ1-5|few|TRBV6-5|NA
TGTGCCAGTCGTAGGGGGTCGGGAAGCAATCAGCCCCAGCATTTT
CASRRGSGSNQPQHF
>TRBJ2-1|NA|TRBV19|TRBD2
TGTGCCAGTAGTATTCGATGGGCTAGCGGGAGGGTAGATGAGCAGTTCTTC
CASSIRWASGRVDEQFF